The sequence of this T cell receptor (beta chain) was determined in a study of blood T cell repertoires in COVID-19 (dated by TCRdb to about 2020). For context, the study as a whole: Collaborator samples came from the United States, Italy and Spain and covered acute and convalescent phases of COVID-19. The material from the prospective study consisted of cDNA or gDNA derived from T cells, B-cell-depleted T cells, or PBMCs. The dataset comprised deeply sampled blood TCRbeta repertoires from subjects exposed to, actively infected with, or recovered from COVID-19. The repertoires were made available in a free public database intended to serve as a resource for research on the immune response to SARS-CoV-2. Samples were obtained from the ongoing ImmuneRACE study (first 160 participants) and from 950 to 1,500 subjects provided by 6 global collaborators. A de-identified subject ID, COVID-19 status, age in years and sex were almost always included in the sample metadata. Where HLA class I and class II types were available, the types were taken from metadata supplied by the sample provider, not from assay-based typing. On the study overall, not on this receptor specifically: Clinical and demographic metadata were provided uncurated, with the amount varying by source and participant.

CDR1 SGHRS and CDR2 YFSETQ are derived from the germline V gene. The CDR3 covers 17 residues, taking in both the cysteine and the phenylalanine. The only DNA kept is the CDR3, 51 bases in frame from the first base. The V and J ends are trimmed by 3 bases and 0 bases, leaving 16 bases between them. One collaborating source in Seattle enrolled patients during active infection and followed them longitudinally through the course of disease. Collaborating institutions collected whole blood in K2EDTA tubes following their own protocols. Collaborator samples were shipped for TCRbeta analysis as frozen whole blood, isolated PBMCs, or DNA extracted from either sample type. In the case of this clone: No antigen is known for it. Per-base qualities were not stored, and no clone one base away is much larger.

TCRbeta CDR3 regions were amplified from genomic DNA using the immunoSEQ Assay, a bias-controlled multiplex PCR. As for how the authors treated the data: The number of nucleated cells in each sample was estimated from the amplification of reference gene primers within the assay. Sequence reads were collapsed and filtered to measure the absolute abundance of every unique TCRbeta CDR3 rearrangement. For each sample, productive Simpson clonality was calculated as the square root of Simpson's diversity index over productive rearrangements. TCRdb holds this immuneACCESS table with in-frame rearrangements only. Some clones are missing; in checked studies, unresolved V genes explain under half, and the rest has no known cause. The DNA gave D and trimming, while V, J and clone size come from that table. The sample table lists about 500,000 clones, 89% of them with a count of one. Clones ranked in the top ten supply 0.7% to 1% of the sample.

The receptor comes from a man aged 18 to 29 with COVID-19, enrolled during active disease. The rearrangement joined TRBV5-1 to TRBJ2-1, with the D segment identity uncertain. The sample consisted of peripheral blood. The bases read TGCGCCAGCAGCTCATCCCTGGCGGAGAACTCCTACAATGAGCAGTTCTTC. It translates as CASSSSLAENSYNEQFF.